Listed below are T cell receptor beta chains from one sample, sequenced in a study of response to subunit inactivated influenza vaccine. TCRdb reprocessed the RT-PCR reads with MiXCR, giving one entry per CDR3 protein. Among a few hundred thousand distinct CDR3 sequences listed, about a fifth were seen once. Source: PBMCs from blood, taken less than 22 months after vaccination. The receptors shown here come from a man aged 50 to 75 who received an inactivated influenza vaccine. The CDR3 runs from the conserved cysteine through the conserved F or W. The D gene is left open where the match is weak. For some rows the clone size is stated as once, few or many, or as a class when expanded; others skip it.

NA	NA	14	TRBV12-3/TRBV12-4	TRBJ1-1	TGTGCCAGCAGTTTGTCCCTTTACAGTGTACAAGCTTTCTTT	CASSLSLYSVQAFF
many	TRBD2	14	TRBV5-6	TRBJ2-3	TGTGCCAGCAGCTCTGCGGGGGGCATAGATACGCAGTATTTT	CASSSAGGIDTQYF
few	NA	13	TRBV6-1	TRBJ1-4	TGTGCCAGCATGGGGGGAACTAATGAAAAACTGTTTTTT	CASMGGTNEKLFF
many	NA	14	TRBV5-1	TRBJ1-1	TGCGCCAGCAGCACCGGGACATTGAACACTGAAGCTTTCTTT	CASSTGTLNTEAFF
many	NA	16	TRBV28	TRBJ2-7	TGTGCCAGCATTCGTCGGCTCGGGACGCTCTCCTACGAGCAGTACTTC	CASIRRLGTLSYEQYF
NA	TRBD2	15	TRBV27	TRBJ2-7	TGTGCCAGCAGTTGGCTAGCGGGAGGTCCCTACGAGCAGTACTTC	CASSWLAGGPYEQYF
few	NA	15	TRBV10-3	TRBJ1-3	TGTGCCATCAAGAGACAGTCAGACTCTGGAAACACCATATATTTT	CAIKRQSDSGNTIYF
NA	NA	14	TRBV7-8	TRBJ1-5	TGTGCCAGCAGTCCTATCGGGGGCAATCAGCCCCAGCATTTT	CASSPIGGNQPQHF
many	NA	14	TRBV21-1	TRBJ1-1	TGTGCCAGCAAGGCAGGGCGCCGGGACACTGAAGCTTTCTTT	CASKAGRRDTEAFF
NA	NA	12	TRBV7-9	TRBJ2-5	TGTGCCAGCAGCGGCCAGGGAGGGACCCAGTACTTC	CASSGQGGTQYF
few	TRBD2	14	TRBV20-1	TRBJ2-7	TGCAGTGCTAGAGGGGGTAGCGGGGGCGACGAGCAGTACTTC	CSARGGSGGDEQYF
NA	NA	15	TRBV6-1	TRBJ2-4	TGTGCCAGCCAGGGGAAGGGTCCAGCCAAAAACATTCAGTACTTC	CASQGKGPAKNIQYF
NA	NA	13	TRBV2	TRBJ2-2	TGTGCCAGCAGGGACAAGCGGATCGGGGAGCTGTTTTTT	CASRDKRIGELFF
few	NA	17	TRBV20-1	TRBJ2-1	TGCAGTGCTAGACGGCAGGAACGTCTAAGCTCCTACAATGAGCAGTTCTTC	CSARRQERLSSYNEQFF
few	NA	14	TRBV5-1	TRBJ1-1	TGCGCCAGCAGCACAGGGACAAATAGCCTGGAAGCTTTCTTT	CASSTGTNSLEAFF
few	NA	14	TRBV3-1	TRBJ2-7	TGTGCCAGCAGACAGACAGGGAGGGCCTACGAGCAGTACTTC	CASRQTGRAYEQYF
few	NA	16	TRBV9	TRBJ2-1	TGTGCCAGCAGCGTAGTGGCGGGGAACCACTACAATGAGCAGTTCTTC	CASSVVAGNHYNEQFF
NA	NA	15	TRBV29-1	TRBJ1-2	TGCAGCGTTGAAGATTTTGGAGGGGGAGGGGGTGGCTACACCTTC	CSVEDFGGGGGGYTF
NA	TRBD1	12	TRBV25-1	TRBJ2-2	TGTGCCAGCGACAGGGGGACCGGGGAGCTGTTTTTT	CASDRGTGELFF
NA	TRBD2	16	TRBV12-3/TRBV12-4	TRBJ2-3	TGTGCCAGCAGGTCCGGGGTAGCGGGATACCCAGATACGCAGTATTTT	CASRSGVAGYPDTQYF
few	TRBD1	14	TRBV6-2/TRBV6-3	TRBJ2-7	TGTGCCAGCAGGACCAGGACAGGGGCCCTCGGGCAGTACTTC	CASRTRTGALGQYF
many	NA	16	TRBV7-2	TRBJ1-5	TGTGCCAGCAGCTTACGCCCTCCGGCCGTCAATCAGCCCCAGCATTTT	CASSLRPPAVNQPQHF
NA	TRBD1	13	TRBV12-3/TRBV12-4	TRBJ1-5	TGTGCCAGCAGGGGACAGGGGTGGGAGCCCCAGCATTTT	CASRGQGWEPQHF
NA	TRBD2	15	TRBV4-3	TRBJ2-1	TGCGCCAGCAGCCAAGGGCGGGGGAATTACAATGAGCAGTTCTTC	CASSQGRGNYNEQFF
once	NA	14	TRBV12-3/TRBV12-4	TRBJ2-2	TGTGCCAGCAGTCCAACGACTGGGGCCGGGGAGCTGTTTTTT	CASSPTTGAGELFF
NA	NA	17	TRBV6-5	TRBJ2-7	TGTGCCAGCAGTTACCGCCTGGCAGGGTTTAGAGTTGGCGAGCAGTACTTC	CASSYRLAGFRVGEQYF
NA	NA	14	TRBV7-6	TRBJ2-3	TGTGCCAGCAGCGATCCAACAGGGCAAGATACGCAGTATTTT	CASSDPTGQDTQYF
NA	NA	15	TRBV7-3	TRBJ2-1	TGTGCCAGCAGCTTAGAGGGAGTATCCTACAATGAGCAGTTCTTC	CASSLEGVSYNEQFF
NA	NA	17	TRBV7-6	TRBJ2-1	TGTGCCAGCAGCTTAACCTTCCTACAACAGGGAGACCATGAGCAGTTCTTC	CASSLTFLQQGDHEQFF
NA	NA	15	TRBV19	TRBJ1-5	TGTGCCAGTAGTATAACCCAGTTTGGCAATCAGCCCCAGCATTTT	CASSITQFGNQPQHF
NA	NA	14	TRBV7-8	TRBJ1-2	TGTGCCAGCAGCTTAAGGGCCAGCTACTATGGCTACACCTTC	CASSLRASYYGYTF
NA	NA	14	TRBV7-2	TRBJ1-6	TGTGCCAGCAGCCAGGACACCCGGAATTCACCCCTCCACTTT	CASSQDTRNSPLHF
NA	NA	15	TRBV7-2	TRBJ1-1	TGTGCCAGCAGCGTCGGGTACTCCTTCCCAGCTGAAGCTTTCTTT	CASSVGYSFPAEAFF
few	NA	14	TRBV7-6	TRBJ1-5	TGTGCCAGCAGCCCGGGTCCTACGAATCAGCCCCAGCATTTT	CASSPGPTNQPQHF
few	NA	11	TRBV3-1	TRBJ2-3	TGTGCCAGCAGCCCGGGACCCCTGCTGTATTTT	CASSPGPLLYF
many	NA	14	TRBV12-3/TRBV12-4	TRBJ1-3	TGTGCCAGCAGAAACAGGGACCACGGAAACACCATATATTTT	CASRNRDHGNTIYF
few	NA	16	TRBV7-8	TRBJ1-4	TGTGCCAGCAGCCCCCGACGGACGGAGCCTAATGAAAAACTGTTTTTT	CASSPRRTEPNEKLFF
NA	NA	13	TRBV5-6	TRBJ2-3	TGTGCCAGCAGCTTGGGTAGGGGAGATACGCAGTATTTT	CASSLGRGDTQYF
NA	NA	11	TRBV6-6	TRBJ1-4	TGTGCCTCGGGTGTCGACGCAAAACTGTTTTTT	CASGVDAKLFF
few	NA	15	TRBV4-3	TRBJ2-5	TGCGCCAGCAGCCGGAGACTCGACCGCCAAGAGACCCAGTACTTC	CASSRRLDRQETQYF
few	NA	15	TRBV12-3/TRBV12-4	TRBJ1-4	TGTGCCAGCAGTTTATCCCGGGGACGATATGAAAAACTGTTTTTT	CASSLSRGRYEKLFF
NA	NA	16	TRBV2	TRBJ2-3	TGTGCCAGCAGTGAAGCGCGAGGGATGGGACCAGATACGCAGTATTTT	CASSEARGMGPDTQYF
NA	TRBD1	12	TRBV20-1	TRBJ2-2	TGCAGTGCTCGTAGGGGGCTCGGGGAGCTGTTTTTT	CSARRGLGELFF
many	NA	14	TRBV29-1	TRBJ1-1	TGCAGCGTTGCCCACAGGGTTGGGGGCACTGAAGCTTTCTTT	CSVAHRVGGTEAFF
few	TRBD2	16	TRBV5-1	TRBJ2-3	TGCGCCAGCAGGCCAGGGACTAGCGGAAGCACAGATACGCAGTATTTT	CASRPGTSGSTDTQYF
few	TRBD2	14	TRBV5-1	TRBJ2-7	TGCGCCAGCAGCTTGTTAGCGGGGAACGACGAGCAGTACTTC	CASSLLAGNDEQYF
NA	NA	12	TRBV6-5	TRBJ2-5	TGTGCCAGCAGTTACGGGGCTGAGACCCAGTACTTC	CASSYGAETQYF
few	NA	13	TRBV2	TRBJ1-5	TGTGCCAGCCAGGGGAATAGCAATCAGCCCCAGCATTTT	CASQGNSNQPQHF
NA	TRBD1	13	TRBV29-1	TRBJ2-7	TGCAGCGTCCCGGGACAGAAGTCCTACGAGCAGTACTTC	CSVPGQKSYEQYF
many	NA	11	TRBV28	TRBJ2-7	TGTGCCAGCAGGCAAGCCTACGAGCAGTACTTC	CASRQAYEQYF
few	TRBD2	15	TRBV20-1	TRBJ2-1	TGCAGTGCTAGAGAAACTAGCGGGGGCTACAATGAGCAGTTCTTC	CSARETSGGYNEQFF
NA	TRBD2	15	TRBV5-6	TRBJ2-1	TGTGCCAGCAGCTCAGGACTAGCAGGGCGGCATGAGCAGTTCTTC	CASSSGLAGRHEQFF
few	TRBD1	14	TRBV7-9	TRBJ1-2	TGTGCCAGCAGCCCTGGGACAGCAGGAGATGGCTACACCTTC	CASSPGTAGDGYTF
NA	NA	14	TRBV5-1	TRBJ1-2	TGCGCCAGCAGCTTGGCCGTGGAGACCTATGGCTACACCTTC	CASSLAVETYGYTF
few	NA	14	TRBV20-1	TRBJ1-6	TGCAGTGCTACCAAGGGCCACGATAATTCACCCCTCCACTTT	CSATKGHDNSPLHF
few	TRBD1	14	TRBV28	TRBJ2-3	TGTGCCAGCAGTAAGGGGACAGTGCCTGATACGCAGTATTTT	CASSKGTVPDTQYF
few	NA	11	TRBV23-1	TRBJ2-7	TGCGCACGACAGAGGTCCTACGAGCAGTACTTC	CARQRSYEQYF
NA	NA	13	TRBV5-1	TRBJ2-7	TGCGCCAGCAGCCTTACTAGCAACTACGAGCAGTACTTC	CASSLTSNYEQYF
NA	NA	16	TRBV11-1	TRBJ2-4	TGTGCCAGCAGCTTAGTTGGGGGGACGTCCAAAAACATTCAGTACTTC	CASSLVGGTSKNIQYF
many	NA	15	TRBV5-1	TRBJ1-2	TGCGCCAGCAGCTTGGATCCGGGGGCAGGTTATGGCTACACCTTC	CASSLDPGAGYGYTF